The TCR beta chain under discussion was sequenced for a study of blood T cell repertoires in COVID-19. Background on the study: Samples taken during acute and convalescent COVID-19 were collected in the United States, Italy and Spain. Sample material is recorded as cDNA or gDNA derived from T cells, B-cell-depleted T cells, or PBMCs.

This CDR3 has 14 amino acids. Trimming removed 5 bases from V and 3 bases from J, with 10 bases in between. Looked up from germline, CDR1 is SEHNR and CDR2 is FQNEAQ (reference sequence). Under the authors' procedure: Researchers report that nucleated cell counts were estimated from reference gene primer amplification. Assay used: immunoSEQ multiplex PCR; TCRdb lists only in-frame clones, some missing. V, J and clone size derive from that table, while D and trimming were established from the DNA sequence. Altogether 300,000 to 350,000 clones are present, 90% being singletons, with the ten largest covering approximately 0.98%. During active infection, Seattle patients enrolled and were then monitored through disease.

The TCR sequence derives from a woman aged 40 to 49 with COVID-19, enrolled during active disease. The rearrangement uses TRBV7-9 and TRBJ2-2; D perhaps matches TRBD1 (5 bases). Sequenced: peripheral blood. The CDR3 nucleotides read TGTGCCAGCAGCCCGCCCAGGGACACCGGGGAGCTGTTTTTT. It translates to CASSPPRDTGELFF.